This TCR beta chain was sequenced in a study of blood T cell repertoires in COVID-19. The CDR3 spans 14 residues. V was pared by 4 bases and J by 3 bases, with 12 bases between. Germline CDR1 reads LGHDT; CDR2 reads YNNKEL (reference sequence). TCRdb's copy holds only in-frame clones and misses some; the assay was immunoSEQ multiplex PCR. The table records about 110,000 clones, roughly 84% of them present only once. The receptor comes from a woman aged 50 to 60 with acute or convalescent COVID-19. The gene calls are TRBV3-1 (or the pseudogene TRBV3-2) and TRBJ1-1; a weak D match, TRBD1 (6 bases). Material for sequencing was peripheral blood. The CDR3 bases are TGTGCCAGCAGCCCGGGAGGGGGGGACACTGAAGCTTTCTTT. Translation gives CASSPGGGDTEAFF.